This T cell receptor (beta chain) was captured by sequencing in a study of T cells in Graves' hyperthyroidism and ophthalmopathy. This clonotype was observed a few times. Amplification targeted TCR beta CDR3 regions from RNA transcripts. The study used the HTBI primer set for a first-round RT-PCR of the TCR CDR3. TCRdb independently ran MiXCR on the multiplex PCR reads; one entry per CDR3 protein. The sample holds around 580,000 distinct CDR3 sequences, 40% to 55% seen once. Trimming left V 5 bases short and J 9 bases short, with 23 bases between. The CDR3 is made up of 16 amino acids. Germline lookup yields CDR1 MNHNY and CDR2 SVGAGI (reference sequence).

Sequences were obtained from peripheral blood or thyroid tissue (not recorded which). This TCR was recovered from a woman in her late teens or twenties with Graves' hyperthyroidism. The chain recombines TRBV6-6 with TRBJ1-5; possibly TRBD1 for D (6 bases). The CDR3 spells CASSPYPRLRGGPQHF. The CDR3 DNA follows: TGTGCCAGCAGTCCCTACCCGAGATTGAGAGGGGGGCCCCAGCATTTT.